The T cell receptor (beta chain) under discussion was sequenced for a study of cytomegalovirus exposure and HLA in healthy donors. Germline V gene sequence: CDR1 SGHVS, CDR2 FQNEAQ. J lost 9 bases, V lost 5 bases, and 22 bases had no gene match. CDR3 length equals 18 residues. PCR amplification relied on 60 Vbeta primers (plus 13 Jbeta primers). TCRdb keeps only in-frame clones here, not all; method: immunoSEQ multiplex PCR. The data contain about 120,000 clones, about 83% of them seen just once; the ten biggest clones take up 2.5% to 3%. The rearrangement joins TRBV7-8 to TRBJ2-4; 7 bases line up with TRBD2. The sequenced sample consisted of PBMCs. The TCR sequence derives from a middle-aged woman in good health and CMV-seropositive. CDR3 residues: CASSRSGGGSSRGTIQYF. For the CDR3, the DNA is TGTGCCAGCAGCCGCTCGGGGGGTGGGTCGAGTAGAGGGACCATTCAGTACTTC.